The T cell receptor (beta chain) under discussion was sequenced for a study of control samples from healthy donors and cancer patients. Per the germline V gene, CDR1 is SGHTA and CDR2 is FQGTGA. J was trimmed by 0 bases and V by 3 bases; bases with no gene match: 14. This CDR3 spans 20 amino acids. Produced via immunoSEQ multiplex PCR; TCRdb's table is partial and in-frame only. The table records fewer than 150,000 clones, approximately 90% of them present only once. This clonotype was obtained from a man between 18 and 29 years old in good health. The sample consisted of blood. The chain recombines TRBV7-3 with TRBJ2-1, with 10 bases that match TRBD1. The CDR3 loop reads CASSFSPGQGKEGSYNEQFF. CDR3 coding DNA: TGTGCCAGCAGCTTTTCACCGGGACAGGGGAAGGAGGGCTCCTACAATGAGCAGTTCTTC.